This T cell receptor beta chain was recorded in a study of blood T cell repertoires in COVID-19. Across the whole study: Acute and convalescent COVID-19 specimens originated in the United States, Italy and Spain. T cells, B-cell-depleted T cells, or PBMCs provided the cDNA or gDNA that served as material.

Germline CDR1 and CDR2: GTSNPN and SVGIG (reference sequence). Trimming left V 0 bases short and J 4 bases short, with 7 bases between. This CDR3 is 13 amino acids long. Authors' analysis steps: How many nucleated cells were present was estimated from reference gene primer amplification. Clones were sequenced by immunoSEQ multiplex PCR, and TCRdb holds only the in-frame ones, with some missing. The V and J calls and clone size were taken over from that table, and D and trimming were inferred from the DNA. The sample lists around 110,000 clones; 70% to 85% were seen once. The specimen was peripheral blood. The clonotype comes from a man in his sixties or seventies with active or convalescent COVID-19. V gene TRBV30 combines with J gene TRBJ1-5, with unresolved D. The DNA of the CDR3 is TGTGCCTGGAGTGTACGGGAAAATCAGCCCCAGCATTTT. As protein: CAWSVRENQPQHF.